Sequencing of this T cell receptor beta chain was carried out in a study of siplizumab effects on memory and regulatory T cells. Whole-study findings and limits: The mean Treg-derived percentage of mappable alloreactive CD4+ clones was approximately 68% with siplizumab compared with roughly 30% in controls. The naive T cell population seemed more diverse than memory cells and seemed a major contributor to the alloresponse.

Regarding this clone: Antigen unknown.

The CDR3 totals 14 residues. Trimming cost V 6 bases and J 10 bases, with 19 bases left between them. Looked up from germline, CDR1 is SNHLY and CDR2 is FYNNEI. Approximately 98,000 TCR templates underwent assay in each sample. Profiling relied on immunoSEQ multiplex PCR, and the TCRdb table lists in-frame clones only, not all of them. The table includes approximately 100,000 clones, 85% to 95% detected once. The material sequenced was non-Treg CD4+ T cells sorted from blood. The chain uses TRBV2 and TRBJ2-1, with D perhaps TRBD1 (5 bases). This sequence originates from a human donor in good health. This CDR3 is CASRIGASLGEQFF. The CDR3 nucleotides are TGTGCCAGCAGGATAGGGGCCTCTCTGGGGGAGCAGTTCTTC.